The 28 T cell receptor beta chains below all came from one sample that was sequenced in a study of blood T cell repertoires in COVID-19. Produced via immunoSEQ multiplex PCR; TCRdb's table is partial and in-frame only. The table records about 270,000 clones, around nine tenths of them present only once. Sequenced material: peripheral blood. The receptors stem from a woman aged 60 to 75 who had recovered from COVID-19.

Written as DNA, the CDR3 is TGCAGTGCTAGTGGTTCAGGGGCCTCCTACGAGCAGTACTTC. The encoded protein is CSASGSGASYEQYF. The rearrangement uses TRBV20-1 and TRBJ2-7, with D possibly TRBD1 on 6 matching bases. V dropped 3 bases and J dropped 0 bases, with 12 bases sitting between them. CDR3 length: 14 amino acids. Per germline, CDR1 DFQATT and CDR2 SNEGSKA (reference sequence).

The chain joins TRBV28 to TRBJ1-6; 8 bases are a match to TRBD1. The CDR3 covers 17 residues. Germline CDR1 and CDR2: MDHEN and SYDVKM. The J segment lost 5 bases and the V segment lost 6 bases, leaving 12 bases of the junction unmatched. The CDR3, as DNA: TGTGCCAGCAGCCAGGGACCGGGACAGGCGAATAATTCACCCCTCCACTTT. Protein sequence: CASSQGPGQANNSPLHF.

This clone was detected only once. The gene calls are TRBV5-1 and TRBJ2-5, with 7 bases lining up with TRBD1. The germline V gene has CDR1 SGHRS and CDR2 YFSETQ. The CDR3 has 14 amino acids. After removal of 0 bases from V and 1 base from J, the junction contained 0 bases not matched to a gene. Written as DNA, the CDR3 is TGCGCCAGCAGCTTGGACAGGGGCCAAGAGACCCAGTACTTC. Protein sequence: CASSLDRGQETQYF.

This clone was observed a single time. V and J are TRBV15 and TRBJ2-1; TRBD2 matches 9 bases. CDR1 is LNHNV, CDR2 YYDKDF, per germline (reference sequence). This CDR3 is built from 14 residues. The trim removed 8 bases at V and 8 bases at J, leaving 10 bases unmatched. Here the CDR3 reads CATAPGGGAYEQFF. The DNA for the CDR3 is TGTGCCACCGCGCCGGGCGGGGGGGCCTATGAGCAGTTCTTC.

The chain couples TRBV5-1 to TRBJ1-2; D is uncertain. Trimming stripped 2 bases from V and 6 bases from J, with 11 bases between. CDR3 length: 13 amino acids. Germline V CDR1 and CDR2: SGHRS, YFSETQ. As DNA, the CDR3 is TGCGCCAGCAGCTTCGCAGCAACTAATGGCTACACCTTC. As protein: CASSFAATNGYTF.

The chain combines TRBV9 with TRBJ2-3, with TRBD1 matching over 11 bases. V dropped 4 bases and J dropped 1; count of bases not matched to a gene: 5. This CDR3 contains 16 residues. CDR1 SGDLS and CDR2 YYNGEE come from the germline V gene. CDR3 nucleotides: TGTGCCAGCAGCTTTTTGGACAGGGGGCGCACAGATACGCAGTATTTT. As protein: CASSFLDRGRTDTQYF.

There are a few counts of this clone. The chain carries TRBV15 and TRBJ2-2; 8 bases are shared with TRBD1. This CDR3 comprises 15 residues. V trimming: 1 base; J trimming: 3 bases; junction bases outside the gene matches: 1. Germline lookup yields CDR1 LNHNV and CDR2 YYDKDF (reference sequence). CDR3 nucleotides: TGTGCCACCAGCAGAGGGGGACAGGACACCGGGGAGCTGTTTTTT. Protein sequence: CATSRGGQDTGELFF.

Remarks on this clone: One end of the junction fails to match germline, which may point to a read error. The chain carries TRBV6-2 or TRBV6-3 and TRBJ2-7, with D possibly matching TRBD2 (5 bases). The germline V gene encodes CDR1 MNHEY and CDR2 SVGEGT. The CDR3 covers 15 residues. CDR3 protein: CASSYSRDQPLEQCF. For the CDR3, the DNA is TGTGCCAGCAGTTACTCCCGGGATCAGCCACTCGAGCAGTGCTTC.

V gene TRBV7-6 combines with J gene TRBJ2-7; 9 positions match TRBD1. The CDR3 spans 13 residues. In germline, CDR1 is SGHVS, CDR2 FNYEAQ. V was clipped by 8 bases and J by 4 bases; unmatched bases: 6. CDR3 region: CASASGQGYEQYF. The CDR3 DNA follows: TGTGCCAGCGCTTCTGGACAGGGGTACGAGCAGTACTTC.

The J gene is TRBJ2-5, the V gene TRBV7-3, with 16 bases fitting TRBD2. J was trimmed by 5 bases and V by 4 bases; bases with no gene match: 10. Germline loops: CDR1 SGHTA, CDR2 FQGTGA. The CDR3 totals 18 residues. The CDR3 here is CASSSTGTSGGAHETQYF. The CDR3 DNA follows: TGTGCCAGCAGCTCAACCGGGACTAGCGGGGGGGCCCACGAGACCCAGTACTTC. Combining the CDR3 with reference TRBV7-3 and TRBJ2-5 gives the whole variable domain GAGVSQTPSNKVTEKGKYVELRCDPISGHTALYWYRQSLGQGPEFLIYFQGTGAADDSGLPNDRFFAVRPEGSVSTLKIQRTERGDSAVYLCASSSTGTSGGAHETQYFGPGTRLLVL.

This clone appeared a single time. The genes are TRBV7-3 and TRBJ2-5; maybe TRBD1 (5 bases). The CDR3 contains 14 residues. Germline CDR1 and CDR2: SGHTA and FQGTGA. The germline V and J ends were trimmed by 2 bases and 7 bases, with 14 bases remaining between them. This CDR3 is CASSLGAVGSTQYF. The CDR3 DNA follows: TGTGCCAGCAGCTTAGGGGCGGTGGGGTCGACCCAGTACTTC.

J is TRBJ2-2 and V is TRBV4-3; D might be TRBD1 (5 bases). Germline V gene lookup returns CDR1 LGHNA and CDR2 YSLEER. This CDR3 contains 14 residues. V lost 5 bases and J 0 bases, leaving 7 bases between the germline ends. The CDR3 nucleotides read TGCGCCAGCAGCAGGGGCCCGAACACCGGGGAGCTGTTTTTT. As protein: CASSRGPNTGELFF.

The chain links TRBV2 to TRBJ2-7, with 7 nucleotides matching TRBD2. There are 14 residues in the CDR3. V was clipped by 11 bases and J by 1 base; unmatched bases: 11. Germline values: CDR1 SNHLY, CDR2 FYNNEI. The CDR3 nucleotides are TGTGCCGGAAGGGAGGGGACTCAGTCCTACGAGCAGTACTTC. It yields the protein CAGREGTQSYEQYF.

The chain carries TRBV27 and TRBJ2-1; D may be TRBD2 (5 bases). The CDR3 has 14 amino acids. Trimming stripped 3 bases from V and 0 bases from J, with 6 bases between. Germline CDR1 and CDR2: MNHEY and SMNVEV (reference sequence). The CDR3: CASSFGSSYNEQFF. The CDR3 DNA is TGTGCCAGCAGTTTTGGGAGCTCCTACAATGAGCAGTTCTTC.

The J gene is TRBJ2-1, the V gene TRBV6-1, with 8 bases aligning to TRBD2. With V trimmed by 2 bases and J by 7 bases, 13 bases remained unmatched. Germline V CDR1 and CDR2: MNHNS, SASEGT. This CDR3 has 17 residues. The CDR3 coding sequence is TGTGCCAGCAGTGAAAAGGACACCGGGGGGGTATGGAATGAGCAGTTCTTC. It specifies CASSEKDTGGVWNEQFF.

J is TRBJ2-5 and V is TRBV6-2 or TRBV6-3, with D tentatively TRBD1 (7 bases). CDR3 length equals 15 residues. Germline CDR1 and CDR2: MNHEY and SVGEGT. Trimming took 3 bases from V and 4 from J, leaving 15 bases between them. As DNA, the CDR3 is TGTGCCAGCAGTTATAATCAGGGGGGAGTAGAGACCCAGTACTTC. This gives the protein CASSYNQGGVETQYF.

This chain uses TRBV4-1 with TRBJ2-1; 8 positions agree with TRBD1. The V gene end was trimmed by 0 bases and the J gene end by 3 bases; junction bases not matched to a gene: 1. The CDR3 contains 15 residues. The germline V gene has CDR1 MGHRA and CDR2 YSYEKL. The CDR3, as DNA: TGCGCCAGCAGCCAAGACGGGACAGGCTACAATGAGCAGTTCTTC. It is translated as CASSQDGTGYNEQFF.

This chain uses TRBV7-8 with TRBJ2-7; D not resolved. V lost 5 bases to trimming and J lost 3 bases, with 14 bases between them. CDR1 and CDR2 (germline): SGHVS, FQNEAQ. The CDR3 consists of 14 residues. The CDR3 loop is CASSPVLDNYEQYF. The DNA of the CDR3 is TGTGCCAGCAGCCCCGTGCTAGATAACTACGAGCAGTACTTC.

The chain recombines TRBV28 with TRBJ1-3; D may be TRBD1 (5 bases). This CDR3 spans 14 amino acids. Germline-derived CDR1 and CDR2 are MDHEN and SYDVKM. V lost 5 bases and J 8 bases, leaving 16 bases between the germline ends. CDR3: CASSPPADRYTIYF. In nucleotides, the CDR3 is TGTGCCAGCAGTCCGCCGGCCGACAGATACACCATATATTTT.

The genes are TRBV9 and TRBJ2-5; TRBD2 might be the D (5 bases). The CDR3 length is 12 residues. From germline, CDR1 is SGDLS and CDR2 YYNGEE. V lost 4 bases and J lost 5, with 9 bases in between. For the CDR3, the DNA is TGTGCCAGCAGCAGAGGGTTTGAGACCCAGTACTTC. This encodes CASSRGFETQYF.

The count of this clone is one. The chain uses TRBV29-1 and TRBJ2-5; TRBD2 matches at 10 bases. Germline lookup yields CDR1 SQVTM and CDR2 ANQGSEA. V shed 3 bases and J 6 bases; nucleotides not matched to a gene: 7. The length of the CDR3 is 14 residues. This CDR3 reads CSVDTSGAGQTQYF. CDR3 coding DNA: TGCAGCGTTGATACTAGCGGGGCTGGACAGACCCAGTACTTC. Together with reference TRBV29-1 and TRBJ2-5, the CDR3 gives the full variable domain: SAVISQKPSRDICQRGTSLTIQCQVDSQVTMMFWYRQQPGQSLTLIATANQGSEATYESGFVIDKFPISRPNLTFSTLTVSNMSPEDSSIYLCSVDTSGAGQTQYFGPGTRLLVL.

The chain carries TRBV27 and TRBJ1-2; possible D gene TRBD1, 6 bases. The CDR3 contains 12 residues. The V gene lost 6 bases and the J gene lost 6 bases, with 11 bases spanning the gap. The V gene's germline CDR1 is MNHEY and CDR2 SMNVEV (reference sequence). This CDR3 reads CASRFQGHGYTF. The CDR3 DNA is TGTGCCAGCAGATTTCAGGGGCATGGCTACACCTTC.

The J gene is TRBJ2-1, the V gene TRBV7-2; 9 bases map to TRBD1. The CDR3 extends over 16 amino acids. CDR1 SGHTA and CDR2 FQGNSA come from the germline V gene. J was trimmed by 1 base and V by 6 bases; bases with no gene match: 7. In nucleotides, the CDR3 is TGTGCCAGCAGGGAAGGGACAGGGCGATCCTACAATGAGCAGTTCTTC. The encoded protein is CASREGTGRSYNEQFF. Together with reference TRBV7-2 and TRBJ2-1, the CDR3 gives the full variable domain: GAGVSQSPSNKVTEKGKDVELRCDPISGHTALYWYRQSLGQGLEFLIYFQGNSAPDKSGLPSDRFSAERTGGSVSTLTIQRTQQEDSAVYLCASREGTGRSYNEQFFGPGTRLTVL.

This clone was observed once. The gene calls are TRBV12-3 or TRBV12-4 and TRBJ1-2; D is perhaps TRBD1 (5 bases). This CDR3 has 13 residues. Trimming left V 6 bases short and J 4 bases short, with 12 bases between. This CDR3 is CASRSGTAYGYTF. The CDR3, as DNA: TGTGCCAGCAGATCCGGGACTGCCTATGGCTACACCTTC.

The chain has TRBV5-5 and TRBJ1-1, with D possibly TRBD1 on 5 matching bases. Trimming left V 4 bases short and J 2 bases short, with 9 bases between. The CDR3 has 13 amino acids. Germline-derived CDR1 and CDR2 are SGHKS and YYEKEE (reference sequence). The CDR3: CASSTDSNTEAFF. DNA for the CDR3: TGTGCCAGCAGCACCGACAGCAACACTGAAGCTTTCTTT.

V gene TRBV7-2 combines with J gene TRBJ2-5; TRBD1 aligns across 9 bases. CDR1 and CDR2 from the germline V gene are SGHTA and FQGNSA. J lost 10 bases, V lost 0 bases, and 15 bases had no gene match. CDR3 size: 17 residues. Written as DNA, the CDR3 is TGTGCCAGCAGCTTAGCGTTGGGACAGGGTTTTTTAGGGCTCCAGTACTTC. It encodes CASSLALGQGFLGLQYF.

This chain uses TRBV6-1 with TRBJ2-7, with a weak D call TRBD2 (6 bases). The CDR3 is 14 residues long. Trimming removed 7 bases at V and 6 bases at J, with 19 bases between. CDR1 and CDR2 from the germline V gene are MNHNS and SASEGT. CDR3 region: CASNPVGLAAEQYF. For the CDR3, the DNA is TGTGCCAGCAACCCCGTGGGGTTAGCGGCCGAGCAGTACTTC.

The V and J genes are TRBV5-4 and TRBJ1-1; D is undetermined. Germline CDR1 reads SGHNT; CDR2 reads YYREEE (reference sequence). The length of the CDR3 is 14 residues. The V end lost 1 base, the J end lost 3 bases, and 10 bases lay between the germline ends. In nucleotides, the CDR3 is TGTGCCAGCAGCTTGACGGGGTCAGACACTGAAGCTTTCTTT. Translation: CASSLTGSDTEAFF.